This T cell receptor beta chain was obtained from a study of shared clonotypes between healthy human individuals. Study background: The cohort comprised a couple of women and a few men. Their ages spanned 18 to 49 years. Three CD4 naive, three CD4 memory, two CD8 naive and one CD8 memory plate were used per donor.

The study, taken as a whole, reports: Sampling covered nothing but blood. Tissue TCR repertoires likely differ from those found in blood.

Germline V CDR1 and CDR2: SGHRS, YFSETQ. The CDR3 consists of 13 residues. The V segment lost 7 bases and the J segment 0 bases; nucleotides outside the gene matches: 2. Each PCR replicate from the sorted subsets contained 200 to 250 ng DNA, which is about 31,000 T cell genomes. Assay: immunoSEQ multiplex PCR; the TCRdb copy retains only in-frame clones and omits some. This sample has 2,500,000 or so clones, with around 92% found just once. Concerning this clone: Its target is not known.

Sequenced: naive CD4+ T cells from PBMCs. Stated subset: CD45RA+ positively selected. This chain connects TRBV5-1 to TRBJ2-3, with TRBD2 identical over 7 bases. The source is a man between 18 and 35 years old in good health. Some clones in this sample may be carry-over from other donors' samples. CDR3 amino acids: CASGGGSTDTQYF. Written as DNA, the CDR3 is TGCGCCAGCGGCGGGGGAAGCACAGATACGCAGTATTTT.